These 18 T cell receptor beta chains were sequenced from one sample in a study of long-term antiretroviral therapy in people with HIV. The libraries were made with immunoSEQ v3.0 at survey level. The method was immunoSEQ multiplex PCR; TCRdb's version includes in-frame clones alone and lacks a portion of them. This table has fewer than 20,000 clones, over 70% appearing once. Sequenced here: unsorted PBMCs, sampled 1.5 years before starting antiretroviral therapy. The receptor source for this set is a woman between 45 and 65 years old with HIV.

V is TRBV18 and J is TRBJ2-7; 7 nucleotides agree with TRBD1. V was clipped by 1 base and J by 3 bases; unmatched bases: 12. The CDR3 totals 17 residues. The germline gives CDR1 KGHSH, CDR2 LQKENI. Here the CDR3 reads CASSPQGLGTANYEQYF. The CDR3 DNA reads TGTGCCAGCTCACCACAGGGTTTGGGGACAGCAAACTACGAGCAGTACTTC.

This clone was counted a single time. This chain links TRBV5-1 with TRBJ2-3; a weak D match, TRBD1 (8 bases). V lost 4 bases and J lost 2, with 23 bases in between. Germline V gives CDR1 SGHRS, CDR2 YFSETQ. The CDR3 length is 18 residues. The CDR3 sequence is CASSPLITGGDFTDTQYF. The CDR3, as DNA: TGCGCCAGCAGCCCTCTGATAACAGGGGGGGATTTCACAGATACGCAGTATTTT.

The gene calls are TRBV18 and TRBJ1-1; D remains unclear. With 4 bases removed from V and 5 bases from J, the gap between germline ends came to 14 bases. CDR3 length equals 14 residues. Germline V gives CDR1 KGHSH, CDR2 LQKENI. The CDR3 sequence is CASSHSPRGTEAFF. The CDR3 bases are TGTGCCAGCTCACACTCCCCCCGGGGAACTGAAGCTTTCTTT.

CDR3 sequence (DNA): TGCGCCAGCAGCGGCGCCGACACCCGGTATCGGGGGGCCAACGTCCTGACTTTC. Translating it yields CASSGADTRYRGANVLTF. V gene TRBV5-1 combines with J gene TRBJ2-6; D gene ambiguous. The CDR3 has 18 residues. CDR1 is SGHRS and CDR2 is YFSETQ in the germline V gene. With 4 bases removed from V and 4 bases from J, the gap between germline ends came to 21 bases.

This rearrangement joins TRBV6-5 to TRBJ1-2; 8 bases are a match to TRBD1. In germline, CDR1 is MNHEY, CDR2 SVGAGI. J was trimmed by 4 bases and V by 5 bases; bases with no gene match: 6. CDR3 length equals 14 residues. DNA for the CDR3: TGTGCCAGCAGTCGGGGGGACAGGATCTATGGCTACACCTTC. The encoded protein is CASSRGDRIYGYTF.

The genes are TRBV5-6 and TRBJ1-2, with D hard to call. V shed 2 bases and J shed 0 bases, with 14 bases lying between them. Germline CDR1 SGHDT, CDR2 YYEEEE. This CDR3 contains 16 residues. In DNA, the CDR3 is TGTGCCAGCAGCTTAGGTTTGGATTTAGCTAACTATGGCTACACCTTC. Translation gives CASSLGLDLANYGYTF.

J is TRBJ1-1 and V is TRBV6-1; no definite D call. Germline loops: CDR1 MNHNS, CDR2 SASEGT. Trimming left V 6 bases short and J 3 bases short, with 11 bases between. The CDR3 is made up of 13 amino acids. CDR3 sequence (DNA): TGTGCCAGCAGCGCCAAGGCGCACACTGAAGCTTTCTTT. Its translation is CASSAKAHTEAFF.

CDR3 loop: CASSRYRNTEAFF. In nucleotides, the CDR3 is TGTGCCAGCAGTCGCTACAGGAACACTGAAGCTTTCTTT. J is TRBJ1-1 and V is TRBV27; D not resolved. Between the trimmed V and J ends, which lost 5 bases and 1 base, there was a span of 8 bases. Germline V gene data show CDR1 as MNHEY and CDR2 as SMNVEV (reference sequence). The CDR3 has 13 residues.

The chain combines TRBV5-8 with TRBJ1-5, with D possibly being TRBD1 (6 bases). The CDR3 runs to 14 residues. Germline CDR1 is SGHTS and CDR2 is YDEGEE. V lost 0 bases, J lost 2 bases, and 6 bases lay in between. The CDR3 sequence is CASSLDRGNQPQHF. In DNA, the CDR3 is TGTGCCAGCAGCTTGGACAGGGGCAATCAGCCCCAGCATTTT.

This chain links TRBV5-1 with TRBJ2-2; D remains ambiguous. CDR1 is SGHRS, CDR2 YFSETQ, per germline. This CDR3 region has 14 residues. V was cut by 3 bases and J by 4 bases, with 10 bases left in between. The CDR3 protein is CASSSEVPTGELFF. CDR3 in DNA: TGCGCCAGCAGCTCCGAGGTACCCACCGGGGAGCTGTTTTTT. Full variable domain (missing parts from reference TRBV5-1 and TRBJ2-2): KAGVTQTPRYLIKTRGQQVTLSCSPISGHRSVSWYQQTPGQGLQFLFEYFSETQRNKGNFPGRFSGRQFSNSRSEMNVSTLELGDSALYLCASSSEVPTGELFFGEGSRLTVL.

This clone was observed a handful of times. The V call is TRBV9, the J call TRBJ1-6; 10 nucleotides agree with TRBD1. CDR1 and CDR2 (germline): SGDLS, YYNGEE. J was trimmed by 7 bases and V by 3 bases; bases with no gene match: 4. This CDR3 is built from 15 residues. This CDR3 reads CASSDGQGENSPLHF. The DNA for the CDR3 is TGTGCCAGCAGCGATGGACAGGGGGAAAATTCACCCCTCCACTTT. Together with reference TRBV9 and TRBJ1-6, the CDR3 gives the full variable domain: DSGVTQTPKHLITATGQRVTLRCSPRSGDLSVYWYQQSLDQGLQFLIQYYNGEERAKGNILERFSAQQFPDLHSELNLSSLELGDSALYFCASSDGQGENSPLHFGNGTRLTVT.

V usage is TRBV7-3 and J usage is TRBJ2-2, with 8 bases fitting TRBD2. Germline CDR1 is SGHTA and CDR2 is FQGTGA. V trimming: 4 bases; J trimming: 0 bases; junction bases outside the gene matches: 4. The CDR3 runs to 16 residues. The CDR3 DNA follows: TGTGCCAGCAGCTGGACGGGGGGGGCGAACACCGGGGAGCTGTTTTTT. This encodes CASSWTGGANTGELFF.

This clone appeared once. V usage is TRBV4-1 and J usage is TRBJ2-1; D unresolved. This CDR3 region has 12 residues. Trimming removed 1 base at V and 9 bases at J, with 7 bases between. CDR1 is MGHRA, CDR2 YSYEKL, per germline. The CDR3 protein is CASSQGGAEQFF. Written as DNA, the CDR3 is TGCGCCAGCAGCCAAGGGGGTGCTGAGCAGTTCTTC.

This chain links TRBV2 with TRBJ1-3; D is perhaps TRBD1 (5 bases). Between the trimmed V and J ends, which lost 8 bases and 2 bases, there was a span of 13 bases. The germline V gene has CDR1 SNHLY and CDR2 FYNNEI. The CDR3 length is 14 residues. CDR3 coding DNA: TGTGCCAGCCTACAGACAGAGACTGGAAACACCATATATTTT. It is translated as CASLQTETGNTIYF.

This clone is labeled as medium-sized. CDR3 region: CASSLTGVQETQYF. CDR3 bases: TGTGCCAGCAGCTTGACCGGCGTCCAAGAGACCCAGTACTTC. J is TRBJ2-5 and V is TRBV11-3, with unresolved D. The germline V and J ends were trimmed by 3 bases and 1 base, with 9 bases remaining between them. CDR3 size: 14 residues. Germline CDR1 reads SGHNT; CDR2 reads YENEEA.

The chain couples TRBV2 to TRBJ2-2; 8 positions agree with TRBD2. Trimming cost V 4 bases and J 3 bases; bases outside gene matches: 4. Germline assignment: CDR1 SNHLY and CDR2 FYNNEI. The CDR3 is 15 residues long. Written as DNA, the CDR3 is TGTGCCAGCAGTGGGAGACTAGCGTACACCGGGGAGCTGTTTTTT. It yields the protein CASSGRLAYTGELFF.

This clone was observed once. The rearrangement links TRBV28 to TRBJ1-5, with D hard to call. The V gene lost 6 bases and the J gene lost 3 bases, with 12 bases spanning the gap. The CDR3 is 14 residues long. The germline V gene has CDR1 MDHEN and CDR2 SYDVKM. The CDR3 DNA is TGTGCCAGCAGAGCCTACGTTCACAATCAGCCCCAGCATTTT. Protein: CASRAYVHNQPQHF.

This chain connects TRBV7-9 to TRBJ1-2; D remains unclear. The CDR3 contains 16 residues. The V gene's germline CDR1 is SEHNR and CDR2 FQNEAQ (reference sequence). With 3 bases removed from V and 6 bases from J, the gap between germline ends came to 20 bases. CDR3 loop: CASSFKAFGGVDGYTF. In DNA form, the CDR3 reads TGTGCCAGCAGCTTCAAAGCATTCGGCGGGGTCGATGGCTACACCTTC.